This T cell receptor (beta chain) was recovered during a study of blood T cell repertoires in COVID-19. Authors' data handling: For nucleated cells, counts were estimated from reference gene primer amplification. Libraries were prepared by immunoSEQ multiplex PCR; TCRdb keeps only in-frame clonotypes and omits some of them. Clone size and V and J calls were adopted from that table, with D and trimming inferred from the DNA. The table has almost 250,000 clones, 85% seen once. V lost 0 bases and J 0 bases, leaving 11 bases between the germline ends. This CDR3 contains 16 residues. Germline V gene lookup returns CDR1 SGHKS and CDR2 YYEKEE (reference sequence).

The clonotype originates from a woman aged 45 to 65 with acute COVID-19. The genes are TRBV5-5 and TRBJ2-3; D not resolved. What was sequenced was PBMCs or T cells enriched from blood (not recorded which). For the CDR3, the DNA is TGTGCCAGCAGCTTGGGATTTCAGTTTAGCACAGATACGCAGTATTTT. This codes for CASSLGFQFSTDTQYF. Looking up the rest from reference TRBV5-5 and TRBJ2-3 gives the full variable domain: DAGVTQSPTHLIKTRGQQVTLRCSPISGHKSVSWYQQVLGQGPQFIFQYYEKEERGRGNFPDRFSARQFPNYSSELNVNALLLGDSALYLCASSLGFQFSTDTQYFGPGTRLTVL.